This TCR beta chain stems from a study of T cells after posttransplantation cyclophosphamide. Clones were read by immunoSEQ multiplex PCR, and TCRdb kept only the in-frame ones, dropping some. The sample shows about 66,000 clones, over 85% of them seen only once. Germline CDR1 and CDR2: GTSNPN and SVGIG (reference sequence). The CDR3 has 17 residues. V shed 4 bases and J shed 5 bases, with 26 bases lying between them. This clone was picked up one time. The target antigen is unknown. Study-level points and caveats: Skin or GI-infiltrating T cells shared few TRB sequences with blood.

The sequence was collected from a woman between 25 and 40 years old in good health and a related stem cell transplant donor. The sequenced sample was PBMCs. The V and J genes are TRBV30 and TRBJ1-1; the D gene is possibly TRBD1 (6 bases). The CDR3 bases are TGTGCCTGGACCCCAGGGGTCCGGGGTCAAATTGGGACTGAAGCTTTCTTT. Translated: CAWTPGVRGQIGTEAFF.